Listed below are T cell receptor beta chains from one sample, sequenced in a study of cytomegalovirus exposure and HLA in healthy donors. The data were produced by immunoSEQ multiplex PCR, yet TCRdb's version contains in-frame clones alone and is incomplete. The sample holds about 150,000 clones, roughly 80% seen once. Input material: PBMCs. Every receptor here comes from a boy between 2 and 10 years old in good health and CMV-seronegative. CDR3s include the opening cysteine and the closing phenylalanine or tryptophan. D genes are given only for firm matches. Size values are once, few and many counts, or a class for expanded clones, and some rows have none.

>TRBJ1-2|NA|TRBV28|NA
CASSLWGEAYGYTF
TGTGCCAGCAGTTTGTGGGGGGAGGCCTATGGCTACACCTTC
>TRBJ2-1|NA|TRBV25-1|TRBD2
CASSERGGSGYNEQFF
TGTGCCAGCAGTGAAAGGGGCGGGAGCGGTTACAATGAGCAGTTCTTC
>TRBJ2-7|NA|TRBV6-6|NA
CASTPTGTRAFDEQYF
TGTGCCAGCACCCCGACAGGAACTAGGGCATTCGACGAGCAGTACTTC
>TRBJ1-1|NA|TRBV5-1|TRBD1
CASSFGTGLPVTEAFF
TGCGCCAGCAGCTTCGGGACAGGGCTCCCCGTAACTGAAGCTTTCTTT
>TRBJ1-1|few|TRBV7-2|TRBD1
CASSPGTVNTEAFF
TGTGCCAGCAGCCCCGGGACAGTGAACACTGAAGCTTTCTTT
>TRBJ2-2|few|TRBV4-2|NA
CASSQDGAGFNTGELFF
TGTGCCAGCAGCCAAGATGGGGCGGGATTCAACACCGGGGAGCTGTTTTTT
>TRBJ2-7|NA|TRBV7-9|TRBD2
CASSAYTGTSGRNEQYF
TGTGCCAGCAGCGCCTATACCGGGACTAGCGGGAGAAACGAGCAGTACTTC
>TRBJ2-7|NA|TRBV5-6|NA
CASSFRQAYEQYF
TGTGCCAGCAGCTTTAGACAAGCCTACGAGCAGTACTTC
>TRBJ2-1|NA|TRBV6-1|TRBD1
CASRRWTGGNNEQFF
TGTGCCAGCAGACGCTGGACAGGGGGCAACAATGAGCAGTTCTTC
>TRBJ1-1|NA|TRBV10-3|TRBD1
CAISELGGEAFF
TGTGCCATCAGTGAGTTAGGGGGCGAGGCTTTCTTT
>TRBJ1-2|once|TRBV9|TRBD1
CASSPEPGGAGYTF
TGTGCCAGCAGCCCCGAGCCAGGGGGAGCTGGCTACACCTTC
>TRBJ2-1|NA|TRBV19|TRBD1
CASSINDREFF
TGTGCCAGTAGTATAAACGACAGGGAGTTCTTC
>TRBJ2-7|NA|TRBV28|NA
CASSRTGFSYEQYF
TGTGCCAGCAGCCGAACAGGGTTCTCCTACGAGCAGTACTTC
>TRBJ2-1|NA|TRBV9|TRBD2
CASSVEGGWREGPNEQFF
TGTGCCAGCAGCGTAGAAGGAGGGTGGCGGGAGGGCCCTAATGAGCAGTTCTTC
>TRBJ1-5|NA|TRBV10-3|TRBD1
CAISDGTVNQPQHF
TGTGCCATCAGTGACGGGACAGTAAATCAGCCCCAGCATTTT
>TRBJ2-3|NA|TRBV23-1|TRBD2
CAHGVTSGNLTDTQYF
TGCGCTCACGGCGTGACTAGCGGGAACCTCACAGATACGCAGTATTTT
>TRBJ2-7|NA|TRBV5-1|TRBD2
CASSWTSGQTYEQYF
TGCGCCAGCAGCTGGACTAGCGGGCAGACCTACGAGCAGTACTTC
>TRBJ2-3|few|TRBV4-1|TRBD2
CASSQARAGRGDTQYF
TGCGCCAGCAGCCAAGCGAGAGCGGGGCGGGGAGATACGCAGTATTTT
>TRBJ1-3|NA|TRBV25-1|NA
CASSESYGAGNTIYF
TGTGCCAGCAGTGAATCTTATGGAGCTGGAAACACCATATATTTT
>TRBJ1-1|NA|TRBV28|TRBD1
CASKLLDRGHNEAFF
TGTGCCAGCAAATTGTTGGACAGGGGTCATAATGAAGCTTTCTTT
>TRBJ2-1|NA|TRBV15|TRBD1
CATSTRGTGNYNEQFF
TGTGCCACCAGCACAAGGGGGACAGGCAACTACAATGAGCAGTTCTTC
>TRBJ2-7|NA|TRBV5-4|NA
CASSPTGTNPQREQYF
TGTGCCAGCAGTCCCACCGGGACAAACCCTCAACGCGAGCAGTACTTC
>TRBJ1-1|NA|TRBV27|NA
CASSLSSPPGSTEAFF
TGTGCCAGCAGTTTATCAAGCCCTCCCGGGAGCACTGAAGCTTTCTTT
>TRBJ2-7|NA|TRBV5-1|TRBD2
CASSPGDSGIYEQYF
TGCGCCAGCAGTCCGGGCGATAGCGGGATTTACGAGCAGTACTTC
>TRBJ2-7|NA|TRBV7-9|NA
CASSSEVTTPYEQYF
TGTGCCAGCAGCTCGGAGGTTACCACCCCCTACGAGCAGTACTTC
>TRBJ2-3|NA|TRBV9|TRBD2
CASSVAGRGGTDTQYF
TGTGCCAGCAGCGTAGCTGGGCGGGGGGGCACAGATACGCAGTATTTT
>TRBJ2-6|NA|TRBV4-2|TRBD1
CASSQDYRGQSGANVLTF
TGTGCCAGCAGCCAAGACTACAGGGGGCAGTCTGGGGCCAACGTCCTGACTTTC
>TRBJ1-2|NA|TRBV4-1|TRBD1
CASSQAFVNRQGPSNYGYTF
TGCGCCAGCAGCCAAGCTTTTGTAAACAGACAGGGCCCCTCTAACTATGGCTACACCTTC
>TRBJ2-3|NA|TRBV2|TRBD2
CASTLGLAVTDTQYF
TGTGCCAGCACTCTAGGACTAGCGGTCACAGATACGCAGTATTTT
>TRBJ2-7|NA|TRBV1|NA
CTSSQVTRYTGDGSSYEQYF
TGCACCAGCAGCCAAGTTACAAGGTACACAGGGGACGGGAGCTCCTACGAGCAGTACTTC
>TRBJ2-7|NA|TRBV2|TRBD2
CASSRTSGRRYEQYF
TGTGCCAGCAGCAGGACTAGCGGGAGAAGGTACGAGCAGTACTTC
>TRBJ2-4|NA|TRBV6-1|TRBD2
CASSEEVLAGVSKNIQYF
TGTGCCAGCAGTGAAGAGGTACTAGCGGGAGTGAGCAAAAACATTCAGTACTTC
>TRBJ1-2|NA|TRBV21-1|NA
CASSPLGTANYGYTF
TGTGCCAGCAGCCCCCTAGGGACAGCTAACTATGGCTACACCTTC
>TRBJ2-7|NA|TRBV29-1|TRBD2
CSVLTSGGNYEQYF
TGCAGCGTTCTGACTAGCGGAGGAAACTACGAGCAGTACTTC
>TRBJ2-1|NA|TRBV29-1|TRBD2
CSVDPGLAAYNEQFF
TGCAGCGTTGACCCGGGACTAGCGGCCTACAATGAGCAGTTCTTC
>TRBJ1-2|NA|TRBV15|NA
CATSMGTSSNYGYTF
TGTGCCACCAGCATGGGGACATCCTCTAACTATGGCTACACCTTC
>TRBJ2-6|NA|TRBV9|NA
CASSVSGTFSGANVLTF
TGTGCCAGCAGCGTCTCGGGGACTTTCTCTGGGGCCAACGTCCTGACTTTC
>TRBJ2-1|NA|TRBV13|NA
CASSFGGGFNNEQFF
TGTGCCAGCAGCTTCGGGGGAGGTTTCAACAATGAGCAGTTCTTC
>TRBJ2-7|NA|TRBV5-4|NA
CASSLGASEPYEQYF
TGTGCCAGCAGCTTGGGTGCTAGCGAACCCTACGAGCAGTACTTC
>TRBJ1-1|NA|TRBV4-1|NA
CASSQRGMAEAFF
TGCGCCAGCAGCCAAAGAGGAATGGCAGAAGCTTTCTTT
>TRBJ2-1|NA|TRBV5-1|TRBD1
CASSITGTGAHEQFF
TGCGCCAGCAGTATCACCGGGACAGGGGCCCATGAGCAGTTCTTC
>TRBJ2-1|NA|TRBV29-1|TRBD1
CSVAGQSSYNEQFF
TGCAGCGTTGCGGGACAGAGCTCCTACAATGAGCAGTTCTTC
>TRBJ1-3|NA|TRBV6-1|TRBD1
CASSARQGERMGNTIYF
TGTGCCAGCAGTGCCCGACAGGGAGAGAGGATGGGAAACACCATATATTTT
>TRBJ2-1|once|TRBV29-1|NA
CSVGFRDSLYNEQFF
TGCAGCGTTGGATTCCGGGACTCACTCTACAATGAGCAGTTCTTC
>TRBJ2-7|NA|TRBV11-2|NA
CASSLAGMAYEQYF
TGTGCCAGCAGCTTAGCAGGGATGGCCTACGAGCAGTACTTC
>TRBJ1-1|few|TRBV10-3|NA
CAISEAGSTEAFF
TGTGCCATCAGTGAAGCGGGGAGCACTGAAGCTTTCTTT
>TRBJ1-2|few|TRBV6-5|TRBD1
CASRVDRRGGYTF
TGTGCCAGCAGAGTGGACAGGAGGGGCGGCTACACCTTC
>TRBJ2-7|NA|TRBV27|TRBD2
CASSPPGVAGGPAGEQYF
TGTGCCAGCAGTCCCCCAGGGGTAGCGGGAGGGCCGGCGGGCGAGCAGTACTTC
>TRBJ2-3|NA|TRBV27|TRBD2
CASNSAGFGTDTQYF
TGTGCCAGCAACTCAGCGGGGTTTGGCACAGATACGCAGTATTTT
>TRBJ1-5|NA|TRBV15|NA
CATSGEGSHQPQHF
TGTGCCACCAGCGGCGAGGGATCCCATCAGCCCCAGCATTTT
>TRBJ1-2|NA|TRBV28|NA
CASREGYYGYTF
TGTGCCAGCAGGGAGGGTTACTATGGCTACACCTTC
>TRBJ1-2|NA|TRBV9|NA
CASSVANEGPSGYTF
TGTGCCAGCAGCGTAGCTAACGAGGGCCCCTCTGGCTACACCTTC
>TRBJ2-5|NA|TRBV7-8|TRBD2
CASSLIGLAARQETQYF
TGTGCCAGCAGCTTAATCGGACTAGCGGCAAGGCAAGAGACCCAGTACTTC